Listed here are 9 T cell receptor beta chains from one sample, sequenced in a study of metastatic and nonmetastatic thyroid tumors. Using MiXCR, TCRdb reanalyzed the PCR reads. Among about 22,000 clones listed, about 14% were seen once. Every patient was untreated before thyroid surgery. Sequencing used tumor tissue. The receptors were sampled from a female donor with papillary thyroid cancer or a benign thyroid nodule (not recorded which). Some clones in this sample may be carry-over from other donors' samples.

This clone was picked up many times. The CDR3 DNA reads TGTGCCAGCAGCTTACTTCCGGCGAATAGATCCCCCTACGAGCAGTACTTC. Protein sequence: CASSLLPANRSPYEQYF. The chain couples TRBV7-2 to TRBJ2-7; the D is unclear. Trimming stripped 2 bases from V and 2 bases from J, with 19 bases between. The CDR3 is 17 amino acids. Germline V CDR1 and CDR2: SGHTA, FQGNSA.

This clone was counted many times. The rearrangement links TRBV5-1 to TRBJ2-2; 14 bases line up with TRBD2. Germline CDR1 is SGHRS and CDR2 is YFSETQ. J gave up 2 bases and V 4 bases, and 4 bases lay outside the gene matches. This CDR3 region has 17 residues. CDR3 sequence (DNA): TGCGCCAGCAGCAGGGGACTAGCGGGAGATAACACCGGGGAGCTGTTTTTT. It yields the protein CASSRGLAGDNTGELFF.

This clone was picked up many times. The J gene is TRBJ1-1, the V gene TRBV3-1; the D gene is possibly TRBD1 (5 bases). CDR3 length equals 13 residues. Trimming took 0 bases from V and 8 from J, leaving 10 bases between them. Germline lookup yields CDR1 LGHDT and CDR2 YNNKEL (reference sequence). The CDR3 loop reads CASSQDLRAEAFF. CDR3 nucleotides: TGTGCCAGCAGCCAAGATCTCAGGGCAGAAGCTTTCTTT.

About this clone itself: With a much larger clone just one base away, this may be a read error. This same CDR3 is encoded by further DNA sequences in the sample. V and J are TRBV7-6 and TRBJ2-5; 7 nucleotides align to TRBD2. There are 13 residues in the CDR3. The germline CDR1 and CDR2 sequences are SGHVS and FNYEAQ. Written as DNA, the CDR3 is TGCGCCAGCAGCTTAATGGGGGGGGAGACCCAGTACTTC. Its translation: CASSLMGGETQYF.

This clone was counted many times. The gene calls are TRBV11-1 and TRBJ2-7; 9 nucleotides match TRBD2. Germline lookup yields CDR1 SGHAT and CDR2 FQDESV (reference sequence). The V and J ends lost 4 bases and 0 bases, in that order; junction bases with no gene match: 7. The CDR3 runs to 16 residues. CDR3 in amino acids: CASSSFSGSSSYEQYF. Here the CDR3 DNA reads TGTGCCAGCAGCTCCTTTAGCGGGAGTAGCTCCTACGAGCAGTACTTC.

Ten or more counts support this clone. The chain couples TRBV3-1 to TRBJ1-1; the D is unclear. Germline CDR1 is LGHDT and CDR2 is YNNKEL (reference sequence). This CDR3 is built from 15 residues. V was pared by 1 base and J by 11 bases, with 20 bases between. CDR3 sequence: CASSQVFRAATRAFF. The CDR3 nucleotides are TGTGCCAGCAGCCAAGTCTTTCGGGCCGCAACTCGGGCTTTCTTT.

Many counts were recorded for this clone. The chain uses TRBV25-1 and TRBJ1-4; D is uncertain. The CDR3 spans 14 residues. The germline V gene encodes CDR1 MGHDK and CDR2 SYGVNS. Trimming shortened V by 2 bases and J by 7 bases, and 11 bases separated the two germline ends. The CDR3 DNA sequence: TGTGCCAGCAGTGAACGCAGTGTTTCTGAAAAACTGTTTTTT. This codes for CASSERSVSEKLFF.

This clone was counted ten times or more. This chain links TRBV6-1 with TRBJ2-2; D is unresolved. This CDR3 contains 11 residues. The V end lost 7 bases, the J end lost 6 bases, and 6 bases lay between the germline ends. Looked up from germline, CDR1 is MNHNS and CDR2 is SASEGT. The CDR3 DNA sequence: TGTGCCAGCATCGGTGCCGGGGAGCTGTTTTTT. This encodes CASIGAGELFF.

This clone is classed as medium-sized. The V call is TRBV12-3 or TRBV12-4, the J call TRBJ2-7; 7 bases are a match to TRBD2. V lost 2 bases to trimming and J lost 7 bases; unmatched junction nucleotides: 8. CDR3 size: 14 residues. The CDR3 sequence is CASSLRWPGGEQYF. The CDR3 DNA follows: TGTGCCAGCAGTTTACGGTGGCCCGGGGGGGAGCAGTACTTC.